This TCR beta chain was found in a study of CD8+ T cells in alopecia areata. V trimming: 6 bases; J trimming: 2 bases; junction bases outside the gene matches: 6. This CDR3 spans 15 amino acids. CDR1 and CDR2 from the germline V gene are ENHRY and SYGVKD. Extraction and reverse transcription of RNA yielded cDNA as the sequencing template. The method was immunoSEQ multiplex PCR; TCRdb's version includes in-frame clones alone and lacks a portion of them. In the table there are over 150,000 clones, around three fifths of which are singletons. This clone was counted a few times. Sequenced sample: CD8+ T cells sorted from blood. This chain uses TRBV10-3 with TRBJ2-1, with 8 bases lining up with TRBD2. This receptor was taken from a human donor in good health. The CDR3 DNA reads as TGTGCCATCAGGGCCACGGGGGGGCCCTACAATGAGCAGTTCTTC. Protein product: CAIRATGGPYNEQFF.